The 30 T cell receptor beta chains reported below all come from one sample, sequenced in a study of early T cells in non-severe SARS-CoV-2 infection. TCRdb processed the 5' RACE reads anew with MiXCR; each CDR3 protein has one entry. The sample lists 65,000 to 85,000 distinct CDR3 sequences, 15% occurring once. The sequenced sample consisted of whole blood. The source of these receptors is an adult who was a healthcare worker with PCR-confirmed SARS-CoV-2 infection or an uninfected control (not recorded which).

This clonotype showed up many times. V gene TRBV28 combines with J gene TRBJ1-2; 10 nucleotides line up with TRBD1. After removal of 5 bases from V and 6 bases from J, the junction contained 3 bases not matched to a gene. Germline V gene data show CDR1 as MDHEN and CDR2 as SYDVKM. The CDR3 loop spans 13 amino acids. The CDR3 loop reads CASSTGTGDGYTF. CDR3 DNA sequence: TGTGCCAGCAGTACCGGGACAGGGGATGGCTACACCTTC.

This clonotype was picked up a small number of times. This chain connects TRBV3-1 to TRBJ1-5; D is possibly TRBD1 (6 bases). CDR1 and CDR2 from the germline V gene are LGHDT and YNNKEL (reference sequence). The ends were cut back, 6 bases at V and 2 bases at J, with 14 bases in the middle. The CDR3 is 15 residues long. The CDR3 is CASSRGGLGNQPQHF. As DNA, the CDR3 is TGTGCCAGCAGTAGGGGGGGGTTGGGCAATCAGCCCCAGCATTTT.

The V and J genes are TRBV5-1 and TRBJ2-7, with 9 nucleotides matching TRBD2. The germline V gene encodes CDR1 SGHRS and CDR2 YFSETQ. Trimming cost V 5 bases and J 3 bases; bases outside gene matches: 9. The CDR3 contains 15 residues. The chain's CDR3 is CASSPRLAGNYEQYF. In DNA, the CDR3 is TGCGCCAGCAGTCCGCGGCTAGCGGGGAACTACGAGCAGTACTTC.

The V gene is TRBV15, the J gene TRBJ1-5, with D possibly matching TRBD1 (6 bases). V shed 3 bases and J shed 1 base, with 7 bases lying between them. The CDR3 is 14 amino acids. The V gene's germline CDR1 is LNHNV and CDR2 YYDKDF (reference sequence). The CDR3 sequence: CATSSTGSNQPQHF. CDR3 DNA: TGTGCCACCAGCAGCACAGGGAGCAATCAGCCCCAGCATTTT.

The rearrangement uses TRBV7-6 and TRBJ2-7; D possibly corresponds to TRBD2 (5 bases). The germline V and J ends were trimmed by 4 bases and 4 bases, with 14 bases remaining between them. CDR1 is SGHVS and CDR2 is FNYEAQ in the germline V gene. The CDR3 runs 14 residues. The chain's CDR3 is CASSSSGENYEQYF. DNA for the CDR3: TGTGCCAGCAGCTCCTCCGGGGAAAATTACGAGCAGTACTTC.

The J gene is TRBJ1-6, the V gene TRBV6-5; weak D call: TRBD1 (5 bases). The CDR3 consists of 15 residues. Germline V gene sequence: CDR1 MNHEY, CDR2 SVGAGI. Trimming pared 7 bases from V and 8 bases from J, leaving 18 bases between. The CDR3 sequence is CASTDRGDWDSPLHF. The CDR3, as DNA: TGTGCCAGCACCGACCGGGGCGATTGGGATTCACCCCTCCACTTT.

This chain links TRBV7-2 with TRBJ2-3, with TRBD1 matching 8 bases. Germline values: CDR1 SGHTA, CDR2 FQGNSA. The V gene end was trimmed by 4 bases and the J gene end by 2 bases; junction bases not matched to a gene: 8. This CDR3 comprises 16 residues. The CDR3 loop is CASSSGQGYTTDTQYF. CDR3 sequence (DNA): TGTGCCAGCAGCTCCGGACAGGGTTACACCACAGATACGCAGTATTTT.

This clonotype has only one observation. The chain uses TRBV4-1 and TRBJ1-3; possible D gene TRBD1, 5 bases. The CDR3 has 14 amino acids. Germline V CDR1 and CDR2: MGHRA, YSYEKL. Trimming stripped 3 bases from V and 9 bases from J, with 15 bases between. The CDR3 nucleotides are TGCGCCAGCAGCCAGCAAGGGGCCAGGGCCACCATATATTTT. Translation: CASSQQGARATIYF.

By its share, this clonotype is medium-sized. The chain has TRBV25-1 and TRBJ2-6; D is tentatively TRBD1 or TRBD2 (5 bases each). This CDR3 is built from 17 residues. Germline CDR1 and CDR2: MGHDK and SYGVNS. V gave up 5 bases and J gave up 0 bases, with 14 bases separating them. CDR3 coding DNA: TGTGCCAGCAGTCCAACGGGGCCTGGCTCTGGGGCCAACGTCCTGACTTTC. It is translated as CASSPTGPGSGANVLTF.

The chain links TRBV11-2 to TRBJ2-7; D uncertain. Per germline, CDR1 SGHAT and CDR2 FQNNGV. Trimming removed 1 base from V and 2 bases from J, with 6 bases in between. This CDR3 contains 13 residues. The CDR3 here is CASSLGDPYEQYF. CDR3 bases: TGTGCCAGCAGCTTAGGGGATCCCTACGAGCAGTACTTC.

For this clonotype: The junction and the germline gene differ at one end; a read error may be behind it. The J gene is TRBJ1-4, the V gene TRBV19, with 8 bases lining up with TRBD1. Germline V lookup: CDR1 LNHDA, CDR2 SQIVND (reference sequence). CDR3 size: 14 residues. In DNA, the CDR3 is TGTGCCAGCCAGGGGGCGGCAACTAATGAAAATCTGTTTTTT. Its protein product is CASQGAATNENLFF.

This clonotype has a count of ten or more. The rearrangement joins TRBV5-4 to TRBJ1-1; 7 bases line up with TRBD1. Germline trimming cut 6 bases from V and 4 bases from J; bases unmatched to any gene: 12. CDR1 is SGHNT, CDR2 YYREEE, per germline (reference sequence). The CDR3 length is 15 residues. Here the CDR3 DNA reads TGTGCCAGCACCGGACAGACAGGGATCGGCACTGAAGCTTTCTTT. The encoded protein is CASTGQTGIGTEAFF.

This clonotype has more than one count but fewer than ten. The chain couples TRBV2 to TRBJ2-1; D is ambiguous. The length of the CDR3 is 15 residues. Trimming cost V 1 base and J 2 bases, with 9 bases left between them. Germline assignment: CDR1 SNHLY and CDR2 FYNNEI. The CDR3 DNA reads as TGTGCCAGCAGTGAAGACCACCTACCCTACAATGAGCAGTTCTTC. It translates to CASSEDHLPYNEQFF.

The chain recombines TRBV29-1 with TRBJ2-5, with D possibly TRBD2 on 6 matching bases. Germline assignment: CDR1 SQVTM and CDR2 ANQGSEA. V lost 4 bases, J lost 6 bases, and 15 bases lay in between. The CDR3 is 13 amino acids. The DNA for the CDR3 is TGCAGCGTTGTGGGAGAGCGGGTTCAGACCCAGTACTTC. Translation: CSVVGERVQTQYF. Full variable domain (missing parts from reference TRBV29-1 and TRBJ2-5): SAVISQKPSRDICQRGTSLTIQCQVDSQVTMMFWYRQQPGQSLTLIATANQGSEATYESGFVIDKFPISRPNLTFSTLTVSNMSPEDSSIYLCSVVGERVQTQYFGPGTRLLVL.

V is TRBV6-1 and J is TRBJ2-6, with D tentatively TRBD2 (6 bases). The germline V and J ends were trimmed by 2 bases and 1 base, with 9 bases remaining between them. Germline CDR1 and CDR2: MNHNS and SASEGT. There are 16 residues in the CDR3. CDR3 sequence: CASSERRGSGANVLTF. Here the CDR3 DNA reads TGTGCCAGCAGTGAACGGCGGGGTTCTGGGGCCAACGTCCTGACTTTC.

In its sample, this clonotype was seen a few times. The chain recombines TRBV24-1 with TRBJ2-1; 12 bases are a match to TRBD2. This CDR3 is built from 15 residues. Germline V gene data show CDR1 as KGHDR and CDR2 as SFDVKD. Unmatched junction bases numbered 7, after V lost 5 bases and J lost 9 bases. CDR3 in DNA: TGTGCCACCAGTGTGGCTAGCGGGAGGGCCTCTGAGCAGTTCTTC. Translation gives CATSVASGRASEQFF.

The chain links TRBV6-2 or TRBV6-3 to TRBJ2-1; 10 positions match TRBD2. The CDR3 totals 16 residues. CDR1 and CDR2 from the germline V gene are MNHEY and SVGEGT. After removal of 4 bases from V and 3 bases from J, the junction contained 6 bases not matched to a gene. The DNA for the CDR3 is TGTGCCAGCAGTTCCCAACTAGCGGGAAACTACAATGAGCAGTTCTTC. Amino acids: CASSSQLAGNYNEQFF.

CDR3 region: CASSLEVDYEQYF. The CDR3 DNA is TGTGCCAGCAGCTTAGAGGTTGATTACGAGCAGTACTTC. The V gene is TRBV3-1, the J gene TRBJ2-7; D ambiguous. The V end was cut by 5 bases, the J end by 4 bases, with 12 bases between. Germline V CDR1 and CDR2: LGHDT, YNNKEL (reference sequence). The CDR3 has 13 residues.

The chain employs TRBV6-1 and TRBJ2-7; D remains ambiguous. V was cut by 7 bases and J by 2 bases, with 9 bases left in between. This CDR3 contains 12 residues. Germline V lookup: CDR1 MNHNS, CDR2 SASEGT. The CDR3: CASMASAYEQYF. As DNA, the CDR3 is TGTGCCAGCATGGCCTCAGCCTACGAGCAGTACTTC.

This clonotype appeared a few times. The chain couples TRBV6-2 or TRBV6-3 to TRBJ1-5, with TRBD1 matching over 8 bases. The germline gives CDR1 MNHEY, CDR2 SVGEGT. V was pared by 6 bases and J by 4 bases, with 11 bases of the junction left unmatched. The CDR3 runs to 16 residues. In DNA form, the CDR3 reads TGTGCCAGCAGCCTACGGGGACAGGAGGATAATCAGCCCCAGCATTTT. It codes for CASSLRGQEDNQPQHF.

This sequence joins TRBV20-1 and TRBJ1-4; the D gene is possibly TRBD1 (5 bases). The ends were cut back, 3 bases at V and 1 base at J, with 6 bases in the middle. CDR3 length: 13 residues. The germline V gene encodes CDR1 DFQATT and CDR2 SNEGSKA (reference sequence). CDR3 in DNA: TGCAGTGCTAGCGGGGGAACTAATGAAAAACTGTTTTTT. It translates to CSASGGTNEKLFF.

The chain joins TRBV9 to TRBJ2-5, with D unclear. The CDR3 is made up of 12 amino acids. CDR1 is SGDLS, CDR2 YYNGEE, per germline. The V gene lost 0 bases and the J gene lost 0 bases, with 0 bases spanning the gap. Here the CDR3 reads CASSVDQETQYF. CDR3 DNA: TGTGCCAGCAGCGTAGACCAAGAGACCCAGTACTTC.

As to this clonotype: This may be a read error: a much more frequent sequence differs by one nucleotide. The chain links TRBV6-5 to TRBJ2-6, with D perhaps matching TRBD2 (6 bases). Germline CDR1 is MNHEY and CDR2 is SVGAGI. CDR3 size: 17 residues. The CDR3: CASSYKGRTSGTNVLTF. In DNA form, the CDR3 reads TGTGCCAGCAGTTACAAGGGGAGGACGTCTGGGACCAACGTCCTGACTTTC.

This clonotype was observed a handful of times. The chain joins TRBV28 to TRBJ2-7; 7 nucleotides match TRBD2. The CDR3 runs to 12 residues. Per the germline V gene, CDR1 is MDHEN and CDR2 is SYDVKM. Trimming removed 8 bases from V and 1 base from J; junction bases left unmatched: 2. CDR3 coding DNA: TGTGCCAGCTTGGGACTATCCTACGAGCAGTACTTC. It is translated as CASLGLSYEQYF.

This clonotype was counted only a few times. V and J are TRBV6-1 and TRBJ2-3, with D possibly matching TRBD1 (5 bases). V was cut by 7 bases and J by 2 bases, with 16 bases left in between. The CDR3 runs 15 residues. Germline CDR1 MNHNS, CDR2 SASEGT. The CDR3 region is CASTEQGHNTDTQYF. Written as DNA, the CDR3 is TGTGCCAGCACAGAGCAGGGTCACAACACAGATACGCAGTATTTT.

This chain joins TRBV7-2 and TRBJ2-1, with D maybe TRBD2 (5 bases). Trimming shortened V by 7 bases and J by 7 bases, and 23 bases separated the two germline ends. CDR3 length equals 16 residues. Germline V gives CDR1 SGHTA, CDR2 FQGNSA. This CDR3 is CASTQPPGSAVNEQFF. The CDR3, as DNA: TGTGCCAGCACCCAACCCCCGGGATCAGCGGTGAATGAGCAGTTCTTC.

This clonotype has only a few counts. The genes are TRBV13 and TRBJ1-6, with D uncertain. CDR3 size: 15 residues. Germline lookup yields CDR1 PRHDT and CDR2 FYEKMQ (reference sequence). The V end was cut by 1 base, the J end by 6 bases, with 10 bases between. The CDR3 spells CASSLVGFRNSPLHF. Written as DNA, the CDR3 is TGTGCCAGCAGCTTAGTTGGCTTCCGTAATTCACCCCTCCACTTT. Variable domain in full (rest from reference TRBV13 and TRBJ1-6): AAGVIQSPRHLIKEKRETATLKCYPIPRHDTVYWYQQGPGQDPQFLISFYEKMQSDKGSIPDRFSAQQFSDYHSELNMSSLELGDSALYFCASSLVGFRNSPLHFGNGTRLTVT.

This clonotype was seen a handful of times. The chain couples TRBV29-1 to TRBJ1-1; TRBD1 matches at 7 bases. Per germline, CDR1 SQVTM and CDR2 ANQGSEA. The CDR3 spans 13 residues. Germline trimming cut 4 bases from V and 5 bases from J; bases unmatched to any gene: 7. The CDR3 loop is CSVALPGGTEAFF. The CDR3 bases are TGCAGCGTTGCATTACCAGGGGGTACTGAAGCTTTCTTT.

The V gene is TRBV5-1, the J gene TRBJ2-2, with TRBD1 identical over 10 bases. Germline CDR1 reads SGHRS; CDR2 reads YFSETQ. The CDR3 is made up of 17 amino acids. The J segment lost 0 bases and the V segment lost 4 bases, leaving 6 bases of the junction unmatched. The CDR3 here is CASSPLGTGANTGELFF. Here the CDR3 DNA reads TGCGCCAGCAGCCCCCTGGGGACAGGGGCGAACACCGGGGAGCTGTTTTTT.

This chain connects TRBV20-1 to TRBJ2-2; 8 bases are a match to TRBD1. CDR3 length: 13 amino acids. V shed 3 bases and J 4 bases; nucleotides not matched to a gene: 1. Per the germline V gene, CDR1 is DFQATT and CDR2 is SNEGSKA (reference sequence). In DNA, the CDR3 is TGCAGTGCTAGGCAGGGGGCCACCGGGGAGCTGTTTTTT. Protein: CSARQGATGELFF.